The 28 T cell receptor beta chains given below trace back to one sample, sequenced in a study of beta chain features in type 1 diabetes. The study's findings and limits: There was a moderate but significant shortening of TCRB CDR3s in all four CD4+ subsets of Type 1 diabetes patients.

The study reverse transcribed the entire isolated RNA, so it sequenced expressed TCRB transcripts. Data came from immunoSEQ multiplex PCR; TCRdb stores just in-frame clones and leaves some out. This table holds about 660,000 clones, roughly 13% found once. For these TCRs, the target antigens are not known. The specimen sequenced was naive CD4+ T cells from blood. The source of these receptors is a man aged 18 to 29 with type 1 diabetes.

This clone was observed a handful of times. This chain connects TRBV28 to TRBJ2-3; 7 bases agree with TRBD1. The CDR3 has 13 amino acids. V lost 6 bases and J lost 4; bases outside the gene matches: 4. CDR1 and CDR2 (germline): MDHEN, SYDVKM. The CDR3 protein is CASRGTGADTQYF. The DNA of the CDR3 is TGTGCCAGCAGGGGAACAGGGGCAGATACGCAGTATTTT. Combining the CDR3 with reference TRBV28 and TRBJ2-3 gives the whole variable domain DVKVTQSSRYLVKRTGEKVFLECVQDMDHENMFWYRQDPGLGLRLIYFSYDVKMKEKGDIPEGYSVSREKKERFSLILESASTNQTSMYLCASRGTGADTQYFGPGTRLTVL.

This clone showed up just once. This chain connects TRBV14 to TRBJ2-3; D is undetermined. V lost 1 base to trimming and J lost 2 bases, with 10 bases between them. Germline CDR1 is SGHDN and CDR2 is FVKESK. The length of the CDR3 is 15 residues. The chain's CDR3 is CASSQGRTFTDTQYF. Written as DNA, the CDR3 is TGTGCCAGCAGCCAAGGCCGGACCTTCACAGATACGCAGTATTTT.

The chain has TRBV9 and TRBJ1-6; 7 nucleotides agree with TRBD1. The trim removed 3 bases at V and 7 bases at J, leaving 7 bases unmatched. CDR1 and CDR2 from the germline V gene are SGDLS and YYNGEE. This CDR3 is 15 amino acids long. The CDR3 loop reads CASSGGQLRNSPLHF. As DNA, the CDR3 is TGTGCCAGCAGCGGGGGACAGCTCAGAAATTCACCCCTCCACTTT.

This clone has only a few counts. The V gene is TRBV29-1, the J gene TRBJ2-1; D possibly corresponds to TRBD1 (6 bases). Germline V gives CDR1 SQVTM, CDR2 ANQGSEA. Trimming shortened V by 4 bases and J by 1 base, and 11 bases separated the two germline ends. The CDR3 covers 14 residues. The DNA of the CDR3 is TGCAGCGTTGGCGGGCAGGGGTCCTACAATGAGCAGTTCTTC. Translating gives CSVGGQGSYNEQFF.

This clone was picked up a small number of times. This rearrangement joins TRBV4-1 to TRBJ1-2; no reliable D call. Germline V lookup: CDR1 MGHRA, CDR2 YSYEKL. The CDR3 is made up of 15 amino acids. The V end lost 0 bases, the J end lost 7 bases, and 15 bases lay between the germline ends. CDR3 loop: CASSQDLDIEGGYTF. The CDR3 region has the DNA TGCGCCAGCAGCCAAGATCTCGACATCGAGGGTGGCTACACCTTC.

The chain uses TRBV5-1 and TRBJ2-3; D ambiguous. Deletions cut 4 bases from V and 4 bases from J, with 7 bases between. The CDR3 has 12 amino acids. Germline V lookup: CDR1 SGHRS, CDR2 YFSETQ. Here the CDR3 DNA reads TGCGCCAGCAGCGAGCAGGCAGATACGCAGTATTTT. Amino acids: CASSEQADTQYF.

This chain uses TRBV29-1 with TRBJ2-7; 9 positions agree with TRBD1. V gave up 0 bases and J gave up 12 bases; unmatched junction bases: 9. The CDR3 contains 13 residues. CDR1 SQVTM and CDR2 ANQGSEA come from the germline V gene. CDR3 coding DNA: TGCAGCGTTGAAGATGTGGGGACAGGGCGACTGTACTTC. Translating gives CSVEDVGTGRLYF.

This clone occurred a few times. This chain joins TRBV18 and TRBJ2-5; tentatively, D is TRBD2 (6 bases). V was shortened by 4 bases and J by 1 base, with 13 bases between the two germline ends. Germline CDR1 and CDR2: KGHSH and LQKENI. CDR3 length: 15 amino acids. CDR3 loop: CASSQRLEGQETQYF. As DNA, the CDR3 is TGTGCCAGCTCACAGAGATTGGAGGGCCAAGAGACCCAGTACTTC.

This chain uses TRBV14 with TRBJ1-1; TRBD1 matches at 10 bases. V dropped 5 bases and J dropped 8; count of bases not matched to a gene: 2. Germline CDR1 is SGHDN and CDR2 is FVKESK. This CDR3 contains 12 residues. The CDR3 DNA sequence: TGTGCCAGCAGCGGGGACAGGGGAGAAGCTTTCTTT. It is translated as CASSGDRGEAFF.

V usage is TRBV4-3 and J usage is TRBJ1-5; D is perhaps TRBD1 (5 bases). The CDR3 has 15 amino acids. The germline V gene encodes CDR1 LGHNA and CDR2 YSLEER. V lost 0 bases, J lost 10 bases, and 16 bases lay in between. This chain's CDR3 is CASSQDRGLSHPQHF. CDR3 bases: TGCGCCAGCAGCCAAGATAGGGGTTTAAGCCACCCCCAGCATTTT.

The V gene is TRBV30, the J gene TRBJ2-3; the match to TRBD1 covers 8 bases. The CDR3 is 15 residues long. J lost 7 bases, V lost 0 bases, and 9 bases had no gene match. The germline gives CDR1 GTSNPN, CDR2 SVGIG (reference sequence). In nucleotides, the CDR3 is TGTGCCTGGAGTGTCGGACAGGGACTTGAAAATACGCAGTATTTT. This gives the protein CAWSVGQGLENTQYF.

The rearrangement links TRBV28 to TRBJ2-7; 7 bases map to TRBD2. Losses at the gene ends were 7 bases for V and 7 bases for J; bases not matched to a gene: 10. CDR3 size: 13 residues. CDR1 and CDR2 (germline): MDHEN, SYDVKM. The CDR3 bases are TGTGCCAGCACGAGAGCGGGGATAGGGGAGCAGTACTTC. This codes for CASTRAGIGEQYF.

The chain uses TRBV7-9 and TRBJ1-1; D might be TRBD1 (5 bases). The germline V gene encodes CDR1 SEHNR and CDR2 FQNEAQ (reference sequence). CDR3 size: 13 residues. Trimming stripped 5 bases from V and 4 bases from J, with 11 bases between. The CDR3 bases are TGTGCCAGCAGCCCGGAGAGGGGCACTGAAGCTTTCTTT. This translates into CASSPERGTEAFF.

In this sample, this clone turned up a few times. This rearrangement joins TRBV7-9 to TRBJ2-7; possibly TRBD1 for D (6 bases). CDR1 and CDR2 (germline): SEHNR, FQNEAQ (reference sequence). This CDR3 region has 13 residues. V lost 5 bases, J lost 5 bases, and 13 bases lay in between. CDR3 DNA: TGTGCCAGCAGCACTCCAACAGGGAACGAGCAGTACTTC. It translates to CASSTPTGNEQYF.

The chain employs TRBV7-9 and TRBJ2-7; 10 bases match TRBD1. The CDR3 runs to 14 residues. Trimming at V came to 5 bases and at J to 2 bases, leaving 3 bases not matched to a gene. From germline, CDR1 is SEHNR and CDR2 FQNEAQ (reference sequence). The CDR3 spells CASSMGQGPYEQYF. CDR3 sequence (DNA): TGTGCCAGCAGCATGGGACAGGGGCCCTACGAGCAGTACTTC.

The DNA of the CDR3 is TGTGCCAGCAGCGTAGACAGGGGCCTCAACTATGGCTACACCTTC. Translated: CASSVDRGLNYGYTF. The rearrangement links TRBV9 to TRBJ1-2, with 7 bases matching TRBD1. Unmatched junction bases numbered 4, after V lost 0 bases and J lost 2 bases. This CDR3 region has 15 residues. CDR1 is SGDLS and CDR2 is YYNGEE in the germline V gene.

V is TRBV7-8 and J is TRBJ2-1; tentative D call: TRBD2 (5 bases). CDR1 is SGHVS, CDR2 FQNEAQ, per germline. The CDR3 loop spans 12 amino acids. The ends were cut back, 2 bases at V and 8 bases at J, with 7 bases in the middle. CDR3 protein: CASSLSGDEQFF. The DNA for the CDR3 is TGTGCCAGCAGCTTATCCGGGGATGAGCAGTTCTTC.

This clone has a handful of counts. J is TRBJ1-2 and V is TRBV28, with 8 bases matching TRBD1. The CDR3 spans 15 residues. The V gene's germline CDR1 is MDHEN and CDR2 SYDVKM. V shed 6 bases and J 4 bases; nucleotides not matched to a gene: 10. The CDR3 nucleotides are TGTGCCAGCAGCTCCCCCGGACAGGGAATCTATGGCTACACCTTC. It yields the protein CASSSPGQGIYGYTF.

This clone was observed a few times. This chain joins TRBV20-1 and TRBJ2-5, with D unclear. Germline V gene sequence: CDR1 DFQATT, CDR2 SNEGSKA (reference sequence). This CDR3 spans 11 amino acids. V dropped 2 bases and J dropped 2 bases, with 3 bases sitting between them. Here the CDR3 reads CSARKQETQYF. The CDR3 bases are TGCAGTGCTAGAAAACAAGAGACCCAGTACTTC.

Worth noting for this clone: The DNA is omitted, as the CDR3 cannot be located on it reliably, and the CDR3 follows TCRdb's listing. V usage is TRBV28 and J usage is TRBJ2-2; the table's D gene call, TRBD2, was not cross checked with the DNA. From its first to its last residue, the CDR3 has 17 amino acids. Germline V gives CDR1 MDHEN, CDR2 SYDVKM. CDR3: CASLPGDSGFGAGELFF.

This clone was counted between two and nine times. The rearrangement links TRBV19 to TRBJ1-1; tentatively, D is TRBD1 (5 bases). The CDR3 has 16 amino acids. The germline V gene encodes CDR1 LNHDA and CDR2 SQIVND (reference sequence). Deletions cut 6 bases from V and 1 base from J, with 18 bases between. CDR3 loop: CASRLSGNKQNTEAFF. CDR3 bases: TGTGCCAGTAGGTTGTCAGGGAACAAACAGAACACTGAAGCTTTCTTT.

The chain recombines TRBV29-1 with TRBJ1-1, with 9 bases lining up with TRBD1. V lost 6 bases, J lost 1 base, and 6 bases stayed unmatched. CDR3 length: 14 amino acids. The germline CDR1 and CDR2 sequences are SQVTM and ANQGSEA. The CDR3 DNA follows: TGCAGCGTCCATGGACAGGGGCCGAACACTGAAGCTTTCTTT. Encoded protein: CSVHGQGPNTEAFF.

There are a few counts of this clone. The rearrangement uses TRBV11-3 and TRBJ2-2; 11 bases match TRBD1. This CDR3 contains 15 residues. Per germline, CDR1 SGHNT and CDR2 YENEEA. J gave up 7 bases and V 6 bases, and 7 bases lay outside the gene matches. CDR3 amino acids: CASSRTGGGHGELFF. CDR3 bases: TGTGCCAGCAGTCGGACAGGGGGCGGGCACGGGGAGCTGTTTTTT.

The genes are TRBV6-1 and TRBJ2-6, with D perhaps matching TRBD1 (6 bases). Trimming took off 4 bases at V and 2 bases at J, with 12 bases between the two ends. Germline CDR1 is MNHNS and CDR2 is SASEGT. The CDR3 is made up of 16 amino acids. The CDR3 DNA sequence: TGTGCCAGCAGTGGAAACAGGGTGCCTGGGGCCAACGTCCTGACTTTC. As protein: CASSGNRVPGANVLTF.

Only a few counts were recorded for this clone. The chain links TRBV5-4 to TRBJ1-1, with TRBD1 identical over 9 bases. This CDR3 is 13 amino acids long. Unmatched junction bases numbered 10, after V lost 5 bases and J lost 11 bases. Germline V gene data show CDR1 as SGHNT and CDR2 as YYREEE (reference sequence). CDR3 in amino acids: CASRFNRGRRAFF. Written as DNA, the CDR3 is TGTGCCAGCAGATTTAACAGGGGGCGGCGGGCTTTCTTT. The entire variable domain, with the rest obtained from reference TRBV5-4 and TRBJ1-1, is as follows: ETGVTQSPTHLIKTRGQQVTLRCSSQSGHNTVSWYQQALGQGPQFIFQYYREEENGRGNFPPRFSGLQFPNYSSELNVNALELDDSALYLCASRFNRGRRAFFGQGTRLTVV.

J is TRBJ2-3 and V is TRBV4-1; 11 bases align to TRBD2. The CDR3 has 16 residues. Germline V gene data show CDR1 as MGHRA and CDR2 as YSYEKL. The ends lost 1 base at V and 4 bases at J; junction bases unmatched: 4. The CDR3 DNA sequence: TGCGCCAGCAGCCAAGCCACTAGCGGGGGTGCAGATACGCAGTATTTT. Translating it yields CASSQATSGGADTQYF.

The J gene is TRBJ2-5, the V gene TRBV7-9; 9 positions agree with TRBD2. Unmatched junction bases numbered 5, after V lost 5 bases and J lost 1 base. CDR1 is SEHNR, CDR2 FQNEAQ, per germline (reference sequence). The CDR3 loop spans 15 amino acids. Written as DNA, the CDR3 is TGTGCCAGCAGCCTAGGAGCGGGGGGCCAAGAGACCCAGTACTTC. Translated, it gives CASSLGAGGQETQYF.

This clone is a singleton in its sample. This specimen includes other DNA sequences encoding the same CDR3. The genes are TRBV27 and TRBJ1-5; D ambiguous. The CDR3 contains 13 residues. The ends were cut back, 2 bases at V and 2 bases at J, with 4 bases in the middle. Germline assignment: CDR1 MNHEY and CDR2 SMNVEV (reference sequence). The CDR3 protein is CASSLRGNQPQHF. For the CDR3, the DNA is TGTGCCAGCAGTTTAAGGGGCAATCAGCCCCAGCATTTT.